This TCR beta chain was found in a study of ipilimumab plus nivolumab after autologous stem cell transplantation. Study in general: Typical patient got 5 or 6 ipilimumab doses and roughly 8 nivolumab doses (median). DLBCL patients had primary refractory or relapsed disease. Findings of the study overall: The authors say TCR, Treg and microbiome findings warrant further study.

Ipilimumab, 1 mg/kg, started 14 to 28 days after autologous transplant. Worth noting for this clone: No antigen is known for it.

Only in-frame clones appear in the TCRdb table, and some are missing; sequencing was by immunoSEQ multiplex PCR. This sample has about 15,000 clones; roughly 71% occur once, and the top ten carry less than 25%. The TCR originated in a male donor with diffuse large B-cell lymphoma. Sequenced here: PBMCs, sampled in a trial of ipilimumab plus nivolumab as post-transplant consolidation.

The DNA for the CDR3 is TGTGCCAGCAGCTTAGGACAGATCTCCTACGAGCAGTACTTC. It encodes CASSLGQISYEQYF. The J gene is TRBJ2-7, the V gene TRBV7-9, with a possible D match to TRBD1 (5 bases). Trimming pared 1 base from V and 0 bases from J, leaving 7 bases between. Germline V CDR1 and CDR2: SEHNR, FQNEAQ (reference sequence). This CDR3 has 14 amino acids. Using reference TRBV7-9 and TRBJ2-7 for the parts outside the CDR3, the full variable domain is DTGVSQNPRHKITKRGQNVTFRCDPISEHNRLYWYRQTLGQGPEFLTYFQNEAQLEKSRLLSDRFSAERPKGSFSTLEIQRTEQGDSAMYLCASSLGQISYEQYFGPGTRLTVT.